The text below deals with one T cell receptor (beta chain). Its antigen is not identified. The treatment: oral pan-JAK inhibitor, 5-10 mg twice daily. The data derive from a study of CD8+ T cells in alopecia areata. The CDR3 runs 13 residues. Per the germline V gene, CDR1 is SGHNT and CDR2 is YYREEE (reference sequence). Trimming took 3 bases from V and 5 from J, leaving 8 bases between them. General study results and limits: Scalp samples also yield sequences from resident alphabeta T cells of normal skin.

RNA was isolated and reverse transcribed to cDNA, the sequencing template. This table comes from immunoSEQ multiplex PCR, and its TCRdb copy is limited to in-frame clones, with some not included. The repertoire holds 210,000 or so clones, approximately 70% seen once, with around 1.3% in the top ten. This receptor was obtained from a human donor with alopecia areata. The V gene is TRBV5-4, the J gene TRBJ1-4, with D maybe TRBD1 (6 bases). The sequencing here drew on CD4+ T cells sorted from blood, taken at week 44, from a patient treated with tofacitinib. The CDR3 DNA is TGTGCCAGCAGCTCCGGACAGAATGAAAAACTGTTTTTT. Protein: CASSSGQNEKLFF.